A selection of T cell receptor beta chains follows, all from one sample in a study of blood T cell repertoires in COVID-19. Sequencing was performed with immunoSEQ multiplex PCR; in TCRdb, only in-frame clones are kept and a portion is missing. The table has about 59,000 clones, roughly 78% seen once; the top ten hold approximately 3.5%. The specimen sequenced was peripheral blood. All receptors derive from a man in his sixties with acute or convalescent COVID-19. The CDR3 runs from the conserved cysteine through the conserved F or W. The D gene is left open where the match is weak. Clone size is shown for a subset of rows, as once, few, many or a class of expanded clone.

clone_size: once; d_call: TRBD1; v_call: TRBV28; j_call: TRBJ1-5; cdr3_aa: CASSSDRGNQPQHF; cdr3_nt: TGTGCCAGCAGTTCTGACAGGGGTAATCAGCCCCAGCATTTT
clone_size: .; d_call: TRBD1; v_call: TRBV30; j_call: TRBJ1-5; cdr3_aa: CAWSETGVQPQHF; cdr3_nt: TGTGCCTGGAGTGAGACAGGGGTTCAGCCCCAGCATTTT
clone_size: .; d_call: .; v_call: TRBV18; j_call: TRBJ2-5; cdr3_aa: CASSPLTGLLGETQYF; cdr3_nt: TGTGCCAGCTCACCACTAACGGGACTCCTGGGAGAGACCCAGTACTTC
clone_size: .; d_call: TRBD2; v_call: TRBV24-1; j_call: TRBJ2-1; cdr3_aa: CATSDWGTSGRGPYNEQFF; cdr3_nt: TGTGCCACCAGTGATTGGGGGACTAGCGGGAGGGGCCCCTACAATGAGCAGTTCTTC
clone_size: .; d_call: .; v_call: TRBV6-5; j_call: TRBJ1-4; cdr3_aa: CATLGSSGVNEKLFF; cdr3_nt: TGTGCCACATTGGGGAGTTCGGGGGTGAATGAAAAACTGTTTTTT
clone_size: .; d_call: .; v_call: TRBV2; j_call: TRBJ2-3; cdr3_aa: CASGGTDPDF; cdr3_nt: TGTGCCAGCGGGGGGACTGACCCGGATTTT
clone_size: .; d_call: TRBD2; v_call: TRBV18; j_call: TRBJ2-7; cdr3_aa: CASSRPGLAVYEQYF; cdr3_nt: TGTGCCAGCTCACGCCCGGGACTAGCAGTCTACGAGCAGTACTTC
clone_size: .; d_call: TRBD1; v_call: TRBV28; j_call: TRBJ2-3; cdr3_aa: CASSQGDVRADTQYF; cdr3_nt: TGTGCCAGCAGCCAGGGGGACGTCAGGGCAGATACGCAGTATTTT
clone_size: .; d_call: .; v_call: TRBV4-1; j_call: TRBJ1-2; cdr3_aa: CASSQETLTSNYGYTF; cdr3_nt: TGCGCCAGCAGCCAAGAAACCCTGACAAGCAACTATGGCTACACCTTC
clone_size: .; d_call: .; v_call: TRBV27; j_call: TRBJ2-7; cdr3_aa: CASTISGNSYEQYF; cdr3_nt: TGTGCCAGCACCATTAGCGGAAACTCCTACGAGCAGTACTTC
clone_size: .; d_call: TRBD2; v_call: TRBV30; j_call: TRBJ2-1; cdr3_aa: CAWEGLAYNEQFF; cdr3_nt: TGTGCCTGGGAGGGACTAGCCTACAATGAGCAGTTCTTC
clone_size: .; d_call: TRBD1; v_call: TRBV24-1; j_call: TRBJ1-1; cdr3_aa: CATRDRSDTEAFF; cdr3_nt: TGTGCCACCAGGGACAGGAGCGACACTGAAGCTTTCTTT
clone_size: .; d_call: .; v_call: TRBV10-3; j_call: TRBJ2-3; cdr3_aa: CAISVDSLVDTQYF; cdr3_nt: TGTGCCATCAGTGTGGACTCCCTGGTCGATACGCAGTATTTT
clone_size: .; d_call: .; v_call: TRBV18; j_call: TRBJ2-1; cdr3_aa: CASSPSIQTYNEQFF; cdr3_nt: TGTGCCAGCTCACCAAGTATCCAGACCTACAATGAGCAGTTCTTC
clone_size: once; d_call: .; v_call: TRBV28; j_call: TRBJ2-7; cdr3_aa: CASRGSGAGPYEQYF; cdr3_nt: TGTGCCAGCAGAGGTTCAGGGGCCGGCCCCTACGAGCAGTACTTC
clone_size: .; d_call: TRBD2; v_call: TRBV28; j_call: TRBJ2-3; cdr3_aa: CASGGRGSVDTQYF; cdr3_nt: TGTGCCAGCGGGGGGAGGGGCTCGGTAGATACGCAGTATTTT
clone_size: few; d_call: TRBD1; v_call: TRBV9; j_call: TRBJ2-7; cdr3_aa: CASSAGTGVFKQYF; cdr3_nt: TGTGCCAGCAGCGCCGGGACAGGGGTGTTCAAGCAGTACTTC
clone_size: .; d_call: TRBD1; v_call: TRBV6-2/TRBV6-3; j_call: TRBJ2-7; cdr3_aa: CASSRRQGSGEQYF; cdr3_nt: TGTGCCAGCAGTAGGCGACAGGGTTCAGGCGAGCAGTACTTC
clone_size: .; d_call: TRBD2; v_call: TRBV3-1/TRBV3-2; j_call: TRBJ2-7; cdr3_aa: CASSLTFRGPDSGSPYEQYF; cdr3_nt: TGTGCCAGCAGCCTTACGTTTCGGGGCCCTGATAGCGGGTCCCCCTACGAGCAGTACTTC
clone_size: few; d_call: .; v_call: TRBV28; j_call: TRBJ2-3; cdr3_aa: CASSVTGRTDTQYF; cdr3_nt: TGTGCCAGCAGTGTGACAGGTCGCACAGATACGCAGTATTTT
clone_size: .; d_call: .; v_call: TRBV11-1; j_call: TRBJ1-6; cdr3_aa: CASSLRSSYNSPLHF; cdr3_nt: TGTGCCAGCAGCTTAAGGAGCTCCTATAATTCACCCCTCCACTTT
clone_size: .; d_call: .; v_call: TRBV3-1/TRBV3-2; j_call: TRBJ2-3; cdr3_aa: CASSSGTDTQYF; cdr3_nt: TGTGCCAGCAGCTCCGGCACAGATACGCAGTATTTT
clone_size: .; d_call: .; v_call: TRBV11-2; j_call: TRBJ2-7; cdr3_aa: CASSLVGGLWEQYF; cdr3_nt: TGTGCCAGCAGCTTAGTCGGGGGTTTGTGGGAGCAGTACTTC
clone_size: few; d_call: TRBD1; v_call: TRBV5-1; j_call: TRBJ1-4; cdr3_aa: CASSSGTGVAFATNEKLFF; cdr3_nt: TGCGCCAGCAGCTCCGGGACAGGGGTCGCTTTTGCAACTAATGAAAAACTGTTTTTT
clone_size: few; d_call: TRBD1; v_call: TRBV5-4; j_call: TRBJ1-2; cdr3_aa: CASSSPAGQGWYGYTF; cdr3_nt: TGTGCCAGCAGCTCACCCGCGGGACAGGGGTGGTATGGCTACACCTTC
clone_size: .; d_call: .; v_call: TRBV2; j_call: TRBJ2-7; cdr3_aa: CASRLLQAEQYF; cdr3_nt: TGTGCCAGCAGGCTTCTTCAGGCCGAGCAGTACTTC
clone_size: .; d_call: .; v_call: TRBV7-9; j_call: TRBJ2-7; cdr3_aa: CASSLAGSKHEQYF; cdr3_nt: TGTGCCAGCAGCTTAGCGGGCTCAAAGCACGAGCAGTACTTC
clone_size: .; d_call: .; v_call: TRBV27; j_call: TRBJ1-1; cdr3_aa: CASSPHAGGTEAFF; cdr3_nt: TGTGCCAGCAGTCCACACGCCGGGGGAACTGAAGCTTTCTTT
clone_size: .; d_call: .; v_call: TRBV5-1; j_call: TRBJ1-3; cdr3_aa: CASSLGQGGDTIYF; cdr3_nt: TGCGCCAGCAGCTTGGGGCAGGGAGGTGACACCATATATTTT
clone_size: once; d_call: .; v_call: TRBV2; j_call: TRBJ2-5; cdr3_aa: CASTRSGVQETQYF; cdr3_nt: TGTGCCAGCACTAGATCGGGGGTACAAGAGACCCAGTACTTC
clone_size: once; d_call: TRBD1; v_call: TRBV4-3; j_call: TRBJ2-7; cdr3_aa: CASSQEGRGYEQYF; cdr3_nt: TGCGCCAGCAGCCAAGAGGGCAGGGGGTACGAGCAGTACTTC
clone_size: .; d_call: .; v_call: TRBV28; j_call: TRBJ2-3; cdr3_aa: CASSMPPGSTDTQYF; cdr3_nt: TGTGCCAGCAGTATGCCTCCCGGGTCCACAGATACGCAGTATTTT
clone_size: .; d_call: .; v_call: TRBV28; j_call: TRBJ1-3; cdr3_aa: CASSLYPENTIYF; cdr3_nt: TGTGCCAGCAGTTTATATCCAGAAAACACCATATATTTT
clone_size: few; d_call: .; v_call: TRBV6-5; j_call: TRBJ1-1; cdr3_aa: CASTRTVGTEAFF; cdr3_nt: TGTGCCAGCACCCGGACTGTCGGGACTGAAGCTTTCTTT
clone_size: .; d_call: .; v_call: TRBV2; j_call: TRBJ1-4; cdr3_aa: CASTGQRGSEKLFF; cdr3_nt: TGTGCCAGCACGGGGCAGCGGGGAAGTGAAAAACTGTTTTTT
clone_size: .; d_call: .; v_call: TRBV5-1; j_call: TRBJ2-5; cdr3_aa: CASSLPSLYQETQYF; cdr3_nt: TGCGCCAGCAGCTTGCCTTCCTTATACCAAGAGACCCAGTACTTC